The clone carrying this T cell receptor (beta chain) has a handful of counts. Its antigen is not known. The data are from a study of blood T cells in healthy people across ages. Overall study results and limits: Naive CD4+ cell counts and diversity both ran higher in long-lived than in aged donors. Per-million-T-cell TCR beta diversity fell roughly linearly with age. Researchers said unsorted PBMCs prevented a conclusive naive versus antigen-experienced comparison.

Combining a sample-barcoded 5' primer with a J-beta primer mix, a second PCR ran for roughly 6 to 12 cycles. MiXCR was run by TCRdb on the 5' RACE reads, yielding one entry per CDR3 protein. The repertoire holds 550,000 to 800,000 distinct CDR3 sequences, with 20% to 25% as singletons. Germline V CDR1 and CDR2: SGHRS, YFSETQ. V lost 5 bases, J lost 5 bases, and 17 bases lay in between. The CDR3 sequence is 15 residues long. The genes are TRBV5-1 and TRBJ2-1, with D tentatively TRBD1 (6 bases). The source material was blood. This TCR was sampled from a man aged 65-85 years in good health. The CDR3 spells CASSPSPTGNNEQFF. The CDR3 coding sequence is TGCGCCAGCAGTCCGAGCCCTACAGGGAACAATGAGCAGTTCTTC.